Described below is a single T cell receptor beta chain sequence and its context. A junction end diverges from the germline sequence, so it may reflect a read error. Here immunoSEQ multiplex PCR was the method, and the copy in TCRdb shows in-frame clones only, minus some. The profile shows approximately 96,000 clones, more than 85% of them singletons. Noted time point: cycle 4 day 1 (C4D1), after more than five weeks of nivolumab. Each and every patient relapsed after autologous stem cell transplantation, and patients got differing brentuximab vedotin exposure. The record originates from a study of PD-1 blockade in classical Hodgkin lymphoma. CDR1 is SSHAT and CDR2 is FNYEAQ in the germline V gene (reference sequence). This CDR3 comprises 16 residues.

The sequencing used peripheral blood mononuclear cells (PBMCs), collected before the fourth cycle of nivolumab. The clonotype originates from a human donor with classical Hodgkin lymphoma. This chain connects TRBV7-7 to TRBJ2-1; TRBD2 agrees at 12 bases. DNA of the CDR3: TGTGCTAGCAGCGCAGTCGTGACTAGCGGGGGTGGTGAGCAGTTCTTC. Protein: CASSAVVTSGGGEQFF.